The subject of this entry is one T cell receptor (beta chain). This clonotype was observed a handful of times. Its antigen remains unidentified. The record has no base qualities; no much larger clone is one base away. Libraries of naive CD8 T cells were generated from roughly 21,000 to 960,000 sorted cells, with 10%, 30% or 50% of the purified RNA used. Naive CD8 T cells were FACS-sorted as CD8+CD4-CCR7+CD45RA+ on a BD FACSAria II into RLT Plus buffer. To test detection sensitivity, Jurkat RNA equal to around nine TCR copies was added to samples of about 20,000-1,000,000 naive CD8 T cells. Enrichment of CD8 T cells was done with RosetteSep CD8+ T Cell Enrichment Cocktail plus Ficoll-Paque, and ACK red cell lysis came afterward. This entry belongs to a study of molecular identifiers for immune sequencing clone quantification (dated by TCRdb to the late 2010s). Background for the entire study: In a replicate experiment, RNA from roughly 20,000 or 100,000 naive CD8 T cells was split into five aliquots, four of which were sequenced. This methods study used CD8 T cells to benchmark TCR RNA copy counting and molecular-identifier clustering-based TCR repertoire sequencing (MIDCIRS). Points the paper makes about the study in general: Spiked-in Jurkat TCR RNA equivalent to a single cell was reported to be detectable even among over 800,000 naive CD8 T cells. Clones above 20 RNA copies held over 99% of molecules in CMV-specific effector cells but under 1% in naive cells. Identical TCR molecules sharing a barcode could cause highly expanded clone sizes to be underestimated. Naive libraries contained spiked-in Jurkat TCR RNA (around eleven copies' worth), which is not part of the donor repertoire. When barcode sub-clustering was left out, chimeric consensus sequences inflated TCR diversity, with chimeras reaching as high as 47%. Modeling indicated roughly 3.3 TCR RNA copies recovered per cell, compared with about ten by digital PCR, which implies a capture efficiency of around 31%.

V is cut by 4 bases and J by 3 bases, and the space between the germline ends is 17 bases. From the germline V gene (reference sequence), CDR1 is SGHNT and CDR2 is YYREEE. Measured from the cysteine to the phenylalanine, the CDR3 is 15 residues long. Of all the DNA, just the CDR3 is kept, 45 bases in frame from base 1. The receptor library was made with PCR. TCRdb shows the sequencer as NextSeq 500. Bulk TCR libraries were made following a previously described method, with the TCR primers given in Table S5. The Qiagen AllPrep DNA/RNA kit was used to purify total RNA. Before analysis, reads from multiple sequencing runs of one library were combined. Regarding the original processing steps: Reads were retained only if the reads had an exact TCR constant sequence, and the retained reads were trimmed to 150 nt and grouped according to their 12-nt molecular barcodes. Reads within each barcode group were sub-clustered using a 15% Levenshtein threshold, and quality-weighted consensus sequences were constructed for each RNA molecule. Non-functional sequences were removed, as were lower-count sequences one edit away from another. Based on fitting two negative binomial distributions, any barcode sub-cluster with under 20% of the maximum read count was discarded. In TCRdb, the public reads were trimmed at Q25 with fastp and aligned with MiXCR, with productive beta chains retained. Identical CDR3 proteins give one entry, which carries the most common genes and DNA. These V and J calls originate from TCRdb's pipeline instead of the authors' own analysis. This sample gives some 680,000 distinct CDR3 sequences in total; 25% of them show up just once. The leading ten clones occupy 0.6% to 0.9% of the sample.

The receptor was derived from a human donor in good health. Some libraries in this study had Jurkat cell RNA spiked in. This receptor chain uses TRBV5-4 and TRBJ2-7, with the identity of the D gene unclear. Sequencing was done on a sample of naive CD8+ T cells from blood, with Jurkat cell RNA spiked in. Reading the label with the study, this specimen's cell subset or site is: FACS-sorted CD8+CD4-CCR7+CD45RA+ naive T cells. The CDR3 sequence is CASSPHGVVNYEQYF. The DNA sequence is given as TGTGCCAGCAGCCCGCATGGGGTAGTCAACTACGAGCAGTACTTC.